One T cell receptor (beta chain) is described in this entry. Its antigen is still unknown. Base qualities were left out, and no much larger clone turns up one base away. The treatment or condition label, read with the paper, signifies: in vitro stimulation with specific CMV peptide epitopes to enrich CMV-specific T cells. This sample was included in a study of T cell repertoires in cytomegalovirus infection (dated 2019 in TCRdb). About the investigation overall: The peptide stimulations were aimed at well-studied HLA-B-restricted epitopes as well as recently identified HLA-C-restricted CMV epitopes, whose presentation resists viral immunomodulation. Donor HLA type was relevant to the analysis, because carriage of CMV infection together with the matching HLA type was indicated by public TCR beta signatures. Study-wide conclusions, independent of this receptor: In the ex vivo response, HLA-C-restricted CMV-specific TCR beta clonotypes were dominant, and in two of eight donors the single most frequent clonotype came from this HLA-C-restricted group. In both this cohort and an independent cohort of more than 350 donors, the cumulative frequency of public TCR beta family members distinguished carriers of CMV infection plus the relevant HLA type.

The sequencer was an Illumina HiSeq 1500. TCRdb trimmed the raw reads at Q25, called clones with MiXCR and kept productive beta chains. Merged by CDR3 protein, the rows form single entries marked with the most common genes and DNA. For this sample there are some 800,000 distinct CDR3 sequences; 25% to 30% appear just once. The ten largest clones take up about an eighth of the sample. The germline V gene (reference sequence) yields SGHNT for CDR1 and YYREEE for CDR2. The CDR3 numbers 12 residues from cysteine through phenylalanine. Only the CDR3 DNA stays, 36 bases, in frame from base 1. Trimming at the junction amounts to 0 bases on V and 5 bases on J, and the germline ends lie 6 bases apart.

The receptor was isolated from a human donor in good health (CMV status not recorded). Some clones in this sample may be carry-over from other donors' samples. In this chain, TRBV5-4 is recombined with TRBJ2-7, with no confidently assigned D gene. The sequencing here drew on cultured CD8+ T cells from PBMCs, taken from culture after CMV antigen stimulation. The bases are TGTGCCAGCAGCTTGGATCACGACGAGCAGTACTTC. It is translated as CASSLDHDEQYF. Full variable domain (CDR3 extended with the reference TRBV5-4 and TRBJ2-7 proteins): ETGVTQSPTHLIKTRGQQVTLRCSSQSGHNTVSWYQQALGQGPQFIFQYYREEENGRGNFPPRFSGLQFPNYSSELNVNALELDDSALYLCASSLDHDEQYFGPGTRLTVT.